The rows below give T cell receptor beta chains drawn from one sample of a study of cytomegalovirus exposure and HLA in healthy donors. This table comes from immunoSEQ multiplex PCR, and its TCRdb copy is limited to in-frame clones, with some not included. Its clone listing holds about 140,000 clones. Sequenced sample: PBMCs. The receptors were gathered from a woman in her late teens or twenties in good health and CMV-seronegative. Each CDR3 is given with its conserved first and last residue. The order of the fields is D gene, V gene, J gene, CDR3 protein, CDR3 DNA. D genes are given only for firm matches.

d_call: NA; v_call: TRBV9; j_call: TRBJ1-2; cdr3_aa: CASSVESGNYGYTF; cdr3_nt: TGTGCCAGCAGCGTAGAGTCGGGGAATTATGGCTACACCTTC
d_call: TRBD2; v_call: TRBV11-2; j_call: TRBJ2-5; cdr3_aa: CASSLDSRTRFSRRQETQYF; cdr3_nt: TGTGCCAGCAGCTTAGACTCCCGGACTAGATTCTCCCGACGCCAAGAGACCCAGTACTTC
d_call: NA; v_call: TRBV13; j_call: TRBJ1-5; cdr3_aa: CASSRGSNQPQHF; cdr3_nt: TGTGCCAGCAGCAGAGGCAGCAATCAGCCCCAGCATTTT
d_call: TRBD1; v_call: TRBV7-9; j_call: TRBJ2-1; cdr3_aa: CASSSPGQALNEQFF; cdr3_nt: TGTGCCAGCAGCTCACCGGGACAGGCGCTCAATGAGCAGTTCTTC
d_call: TRBD1; v_call: TRBV19; j_call: TRBJ2-2; cdr3_aa: CASSRRGRGRLNGELFF; cdr3_nt: TGTGCCAGTAGTCGCCGAGGCAGGGGGCGCTTAAACGGGGAGCTGTTTTTT
d_call: TRBD2; v_call: TRBV27; j_call: TRBJ2-2; cdr3_aa: CASSSLGGPTGELFF; cdr3_nt: TGTGCCAGCAGTTCCTTGGGAGGGCCCACCGGGGAGCTGTTTTTT
d_call: NA; v_call: TRBV7-3; j_call: TRBJ2-5; cdr3_aa: CASSPGGRGTQYF; cdr3_nt: TGTGCCAGCAGCCCCGGGGGGCGAGGGACCCAGTACTTC
d_call: NA; v_call: TRBV9; j_call: TRBJ2-7; cdr3_aa: CASSVGRGSFSYEQYF; cdr3_nt: TGTGCCAGCAGCGTAGGGAGGGGTTCGTTCTCCTACGAGCAGTACTTC
d_call: NA; v_call: TRBV28; j_call: TRBJ1-1; cdr3_aa: CASSLGLGNTEAFF; cdr3_nt: TGTGCCAGCAGTTTAGGGCTGGGGAACACTGAAGCTTTCTTT
d_call: TRBD1; v_call: TRBV29-1; j_call: TRBJ1-1; cdr3_aa: CSVQGQPNTEAFF; cdr3_nt: TGCAGCGTTCAGGGACAGCCGAACACTGAAGCTTTCTTT
d_call: NA; v_call: TRBV2; j_call: TRBJ2-3; cdr3_aa: CASSSGVLDTQYF; cdr3_nt: TGTGCCAGCTCATCGGGAGTTCTAGATACGCAGTATTTT
d_call: TRBD1; v_call: TRBV4-1; j_call: TRBJ1-1; cdr3_aa: CASSQEEDRRHTEAFF; cdr3_nt: TGCGCCAGCAGCCAAGAGGAGGACAGGCGGCACACTGAAGCTTTCTTT
d_call: TRBD2; v_call: TRBV6-1; j_call: TRBJ2-2; cdr3_aa: CASSVAGDNGELFF; cdr3_nt: TGTGCCAGCAGTGTAGCGGGAGATAACGGGGAGCTGTTTTTT
d_call: TRBD2; v_call: TRBV13; j_call: TRBJ2-3; cdr3_aa: CASSRSSGGSTDTQYF; cdr3_nt: TGTGCCAGCAGCCGGAGTTCGGGCGGGAGTACAGATACGCAGTATTTT
d_call: TRBD2; v_call: TRBV6-5; j_call: TRBJ2-3; cdr3_aa: CASRLSGGTDTQYF; cdr3_nt: TGTGCCAGCAGATTGAGCGGGGGCACAGATACGCAGTATTTT
d_call: TRBD2; v_call: TRBV10-2; j_call: TRBJ2-1; cdr3_aa: CASITSGRNPNEQFF; cdr3_nt: TGCGCCAGCATCACTAGCGGGCGGAATCCCAATGAGCAGTTCTTC
d_call: NA; v_call: TRBV27; j_call: TRBJ2-3; cdr3_aa: CASSFGGSDTQYF; cdr3_nt: TGTGCCAGCAGTTTTGGAGGGTCGGATACGCAGTATTTT
d_call: NA; v_call: TRBV6-1; j_call: TRBJ1-2; cdr3_aa: CASSEGGSSYGYTF; cdr3_nt: TGTGCCAGCAGTGAAGGGGGCAGTTCCTATGGCTACACCTTC
d_call: TRBD1; v_call: TRBV19; j_call: TRBJ1-1; cdr3_aa: CASSMGRGLGEAFF; cdr3_nt: TGTGCCAGTAGTATGGGCAGGGGGCTTGGTGAAGCTTTCTTT
d_call: TRBD2; v_call: TRBV7-6; j_call: TRBJ2-7; cdr3_aa: CASSATSGRGEQYF; cdr3_nt: TGTGCCAGCAGCGCCACTAGCGGGAGAGGAGAGCAGTACTTC
d_call: TRBD1; v_call: TRBV30; j_call: TRBJ1-2; cdr3_aa: CAWSPGGGDYGYTF; cdr3_nt: TGTGCCTGGTCCCCAGGGGGTGGGGACTATGGCTACACCTTC
d_call: NA; v_call: TRBV7-3; j_call: TRBJ2-2; cdr3_aa: CASSLDGLNTGELFF; cdr3_nt: TGTGCCAGCAGCTTGGACGGACTGAACACCGGGGAGCTGTTTTTT